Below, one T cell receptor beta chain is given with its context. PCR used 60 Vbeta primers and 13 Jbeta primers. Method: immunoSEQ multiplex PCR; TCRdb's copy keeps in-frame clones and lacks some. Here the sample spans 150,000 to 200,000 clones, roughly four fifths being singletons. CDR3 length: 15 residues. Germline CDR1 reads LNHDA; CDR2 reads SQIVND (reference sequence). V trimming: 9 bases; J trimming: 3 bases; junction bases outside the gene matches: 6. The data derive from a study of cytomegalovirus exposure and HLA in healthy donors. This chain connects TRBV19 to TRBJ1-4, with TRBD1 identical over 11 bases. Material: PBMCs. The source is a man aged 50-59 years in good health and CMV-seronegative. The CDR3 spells CASKDRGRSNEKLFF. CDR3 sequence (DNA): TGTGCCAGCAAGGACAGGGGGCGGTCTAATGAAAAACTGTTTTTT.